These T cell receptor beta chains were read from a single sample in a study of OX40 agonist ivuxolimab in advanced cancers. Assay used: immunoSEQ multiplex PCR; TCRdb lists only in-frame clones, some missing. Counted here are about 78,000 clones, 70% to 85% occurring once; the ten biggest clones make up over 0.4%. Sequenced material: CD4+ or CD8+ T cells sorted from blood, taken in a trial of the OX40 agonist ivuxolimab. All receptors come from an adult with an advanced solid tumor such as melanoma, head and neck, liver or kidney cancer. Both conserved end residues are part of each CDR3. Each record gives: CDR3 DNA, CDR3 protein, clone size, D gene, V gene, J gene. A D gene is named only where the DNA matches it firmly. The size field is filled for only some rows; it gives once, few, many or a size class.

CDR3nt: TGTGCCAGCAGCTTAGAGGGGGCGCGGGGCTACACCTTC; CDR3aa: CASSLEGARGYTF; abundance: few; d_gene: TRBD1; v_gene: TRBV7-2; j_gene: TRBJ1-2
CDR3nt: TGTGCCAGCTCACCAGGTGGGACAGAACCTAAGCAGAACACCGGGGAGCTGTTTTTT; CDR3aa: CASSPGGTEPKQNTGELFF; abundance: -; d_gene: TRBD1; v_gene: TRBV18; j_gene: TRBJ2-2
CDR3nt: TGTGCCAGCTCAAGTTCGACCAATCAAGGCCCCCAAATTAAATATACGCAGTATTTT; CDR3aa: CASSSSTNQGPQIKYTQYF; abundance: -; d_gene: -; v_gene: TRBV18; j_gene: TRBJ2-3
CDR3nt: TGTGCCAGCAGCTTGGAAGGCACGCCGGGCTACACCTTC; CDR3aa: CASSLEGTPGYTF; abundance: -; d_gene: -; v_gene: TRBV5-8; j_gene: TRBJ1-2
CDR3nt: -; CDR3aa: CASSYSVGTGTLHF; abundance: -; d_gene: -; v_gene: TRBV6-5; j_gene: TRBJ1-6
CDR3nt: TGTGCCAGCACCAACGGGGGGGCTAATAATTCACCCCTCCACTTT; CDR3aa: CASTNGGANNSPLHF; abundance: once; d_gene: -; v_gene: TRBV6-5; j_gene: TRBJ1-6
CDR3nt: TGTGCCAGCAGTTCCGGACTCTCTAACTATGGCTACACCTTC; CDR3aa: CASSSGLSNYGYTF; abundance: -; d_gene: -; v_gene: TRBV27; j_gene: TRBJ1-2
CDR3nt: TGTGCCAGCAGCCCCTCCGGGACTTCCCCAGGGCAGCCCCAGCATTTT; CDR3aa: CASSPSGTSPGQPQHF; abundance: -; d_gene: -; v_gene: TRBV7-2; j_gene: TRBJ1-5
CDR3nt: TGTGCCAGCAGCCTCAGGGGGCGAAGGGCCAAAAACATTCAGTACTTC; CDR3aa: CASSLRGRRAKNIQYF; abundance: -; d_gene: TRBD1; v_gene: TRBV5-6; j_gene: TRBJ2-4
CDR3nt: TGTGCCAGCAGCATTACTAGCGGGGGGACGAATGAGCAGTTCTTC; CDR3aa: CASSITSGGTNEQFF; abundance: -; d_gene: TRBD2; v_gene: TRBV5-4; j_gene: TRBJ2-1
CDR3nt: TGTGCCAGCAGTCCGCCCCGCGACAGGAAGGGGAGCAATCAGCCCCAGCATTTT; CDR3aa: CASSPPRDRKGSNQPQHF; abundance: -; d_gene: -; v_gene: TRBV28; j_gene: TRBJ1-5
CDR3nt: TGTGCCAGCAGTCCTAGAGGAGAGACCCAGTACTTC; CDR3aa: CASSPRGETQYF; abundance: -; d_gene: -; v_gene: TRBV27; j_gene: TRBJ2-5
CDR3nt: TGTGCCAGCAGCCGGGGACCGCGGAACCAAGAGACCCAGTACTTC; CDR3aa: CASSRGPRNQETQYF; abundance: -; d_gene: -; v_gene: TRBV5-5; j_gene: TRBJ2-5
CDR3nt: TGTGCCAGCTCGTCCGGACAGGGACAAAATTCACCCCTCCACTTT; CDR3aa: CASSSGQGQNSPLHF; abundance: -; d_gene: TRBD1; v_gene: TRBV18; j_gene: TRBJ1-6
CDR3nt: TGTGCCAGTAGTTTCAAGGAGACCCAGTACTTC; CDR3aa: CASSFKETQYF; abundance: -; d_gene: -; v_gene: TRBV19; j_gene: TRBJ2-5
CDR3nt: TGTGCCAGCAGCCCAGGGGGCGCGGGGTGGACCAATGAGCAGTTCTTC; CDR3aa: CASSPGGAGWTNEQFF; abundance: -; d_gene: TRBD1; v_gene: TRBV7-9; j_gene: TRBJ2-1
CDR3nt: TGTGCCAGCTCACTCCGACTGGGTGGCTACACCTTC; CDR3aa: CASSLRLGGYTF; abundance: few; d_gene: -; v_gene: TRBV18; j_gene: TRBJ1-2
CDR3nt: TGTGCCAGCAGCTTAGGACAGGGGCAGAACACTGAAGCTTTCTTT; CDR3aa: CASSLGQGQNTEAFF; abundance: -; d_gene: TRBD1; v_gene: TRBV7-8; j_gene: TRBJ1-1
CDR3nt: TGCGCCAGCAGCACGACAGTCCGGACTGAAGCTTTCTTT; CDR3aa: CASSTTVRTEAFF; abundance: -; d_gene: -; v_gene: TRBV5-1; j_gene: TRBJ1-1
CDR3nt: TGTGCCAGCAGCTTTGGCAGGGGGAACACCGGGGAGCTGTTTTTT; CDR3aa: CASSFGRGNTGELFF; abundance: -; d_gene: -; v_gene: TRBV7-2; j_gene: TRBJ2-2
CDR3nt: TGTGCCAGCAGCACCAATGCGGGGAAAGAGACCCAGTACTTC; CDR3aa: CASSTNAGKETQYF; abundance: -; d_gene: -; v_gene: TRBV9; j_gene: TRBJ2-5
CDR3nt: TGTGCCAGCAGCCGTAGACTAGCGGTAGGCTACGAGCAGTACTTC; CDR3aa: CASSRRLAVGYEQYF; abundance: -; d_gene: TRBD2; v_gene: TRBV28; j_gene: TRBJ2-7
CDR3nt: TGCGCCAGCAGCCTCGGGACCGCTACTTCTGGAAACACCATATATTTT; CDR3aa: CASSLGTATSGNTIYF; abundance: -; d_gene: -; v_gene: TRBV5-1; j_gene: TRBJ1-3
CDR3nt: TGTGCCTGGAGCGGACTAGCGGGAGGGGACAATGAGCAGTTCTTC; CDR3aa: CAWSGLAGGDNEQFF; abundance: -; d_gene: TRBD2; v_gene: TRBV30; j_gene: TRBJ2-1
CDR3nt: TGTGCCAGCAGCCAACAGTCTAACTATGGCTACACCTTC; CDR3aa: CASSQQSNYGYTF; abundance: -; d_gene: -; v_gene: TRBV16; j_gene: TRBJ1-2
CDR3nt: TGTGCCAGCAGTTCCAGAGACTTGGGGGCCAACGTCCTGACTTTC; CDR3aa: CASSSRDLGANVLTF; abundance: -; d_gene: -; v_gene: TRBV6-6; j_gene: TRBJ2-6
CDR3nt: TGTGCCAGCAGCCAAGGGGTAGCGGGGGGTTACAAAAACATTCAGTACTTC; CDR3aa: CASSQGVAGGYKNIQYF; abundance: -; d_gene: TRBD2; v_gene: TRBV27; j_gene: TRBJ2-4
CDR3nt: TGTGCCAGTAGTATGAGGGGAAGCTCTGGAAACACCATATATTTT; CDR3aa: CASSMRGSSGNTIYF; abundance: -; d_gene: -; v_gene: TRBV19; j_gene: TRBJ1-3
CDR3nt: TGTGCCAGCGATGGGGCTAGCGGAGCTCTAGCCAAAAACATTCAGTACTTC; CDR3aa: CASDGASGALAKNIQYF; abundance: -; d_gene: TRBD2; v_gene: TRBV2; j_gene: TRBJ2-4
CDR3nt: TGTGCCAGTAGTTTACGTGGGACAGGGGTCTACGAGCAGTACTTC; CDR3aa: CASSLRGTGVYEQYF; abundance: -; d_gene: TRBD1; v_gene: TRBV19; j_gene: TRBJ2-7
CDR3nt: TGTGCCAGCAGTGAAGAGCGGACTAGCGTGGAGACCCAGTACTTC; CDR3aa: CASSEERTSVETQYF; abundance: -; d_gene: TRBD2; v_gene: TRBV2; j_gene: TRBJ2-5
CDR3nt: TGTGCCAGCAGTTTAGGGCTAGCGGAGACCTACGAGCAGTACTTC; CDR3aa: CASSLGLAETYEQYF; abundance: once; d_gene: TRBD2; v_gene: TRBV27; j_gene: TRBJ2-7
CDR3nt: TGCGCCAGCAGCCTCAAGTCGGCAGGCGAAGGCTACACCTTC; CDR3aa: CASSLKSAGEGYTF; abundance: -; d_gene: -; v_gene: TRBV4-1; j_gene: TRBJ1-2
CDR3nt: TGTGCCAGCACCTTGGGACAGATGAACACTGAAGCTTTCTTT; CDR3aa: CASTLGQMNTEAFF; abundance: -; d_gene: TRBD1; v_gene: TRBV28; j_gene: TRBJ1-1
CDR3nt: TGTGCCAGCAAAATTAGGACTGAAGCTTTCTTT; CDR3aa: CASKIRTEAFF; abundance: few; d_gene: -; v_gene: TRBV6-1; j_gene: TRBJ1-1
CDR3nt: TGTGCCAGCGGGGCGGGATATGCCACAGATACGCAGTATTTT; CDR3aa: CASGAGYATDTQYF; abundance: -; d_gene: -; v_gene: TRBV28; j_gene: TRBJ2-3
CDR3nt: TGTGCCACCACCGTGGACAGGAAGCAGTTCTTC; CDR3aa: CATTVDRKQFF; abundance: -; d_gene: TRBD1; v_gene: TRBV15; j_gene: TRBJ2-1
CDR3nt: TGTGCCAGCAGCTTATCCGCGGCAGAGTATCAGCCCCAGCATTTT; CDR3aa: CASSLSAAEYQPQHF; abundance: -; d_gene: -; v_gene: TRBV7-2; j_gene: TRBJ1-5
CDR3nt: TGTGCCAGCAGCTCACCGGGGGGGCGCGCAGATACGCAGTATTTT; CDR3aa: CASSSPGGRADTQYF; abundance: -; d_gene: TRBD2; v_gene: TRBV5-4; j_gene: TRBJ2-3